A selection of T cell receptor beta chains follows, all from one sample in a study of blood T cell repertoires in COVID-19. Assay: immunoSEQ multiplex PCR; the TCRdb copy retains only in-frame clones and omits some. The profile covers just under 60,000 clones, with about 86% appearing a single time and roughly a tenth taken by the ten largest. The sequenced sample was peripheral blood. All receptors come from a man older than 75 with COVID-19, enrolled during active disease. CDR3s include the opening cysteine and the closing phenylalanine or tryptophan. D genes are given only for firm matches. Clone size, where shown, is once, few, many, or a class for clones that have expanded.

J gene: TRBJ1-1; D gene: -; V gene: TRBV10-3; clone size: -; CDR3 protein: CAISDRNTEAFF; CDR3 DNA: TGTGCCATCAGTGACAGGAACACTGAAGCTTTCTTT
J gene: TRBJ2-2; D gene: TRBD1; V gene: TRBV19; clone size: -; CDR3 protein: CASSIRVGGWAGELFF; CDR3 DNA: TGTGCCAGTAGTATTCGAGTAGGGGGCTGGGCCGGGGAGCTGTTTTTT
J gene: TRBJ1-3; D gene: TRBD1; V gene: TRBV3-1/TRBV3-2; clone size: -; CDR3 protein: CASSQDGDRGRNTIYF; CDR3 DNA: TGTGCCAGCAGCCAAGATGGGGACAGGGGAAGAAACACCATATATTTT
J gene: TRBJ1-5; D gene: -; V gene: TRBV6-2/TRBV6-3; clone size: -; CDR3 protein: CASSSSFSNQPQHF; CDR3 DNA: TGTGCCAGCAGTTCGTCCTTTAGCAATCAGCCCCAGCATTTT
J gene: TRBJ2-4; D gene: -; V gene: TRBV12-2; clone size: -; CDR3 protein: CASRLGQDYKNIQYF; CDR3 DNA: TGTGCAAGTCGCTTAGGACAAGACTACAAAAACATTCAGTACTTC
J gene: TRBJ2-7; D gene: -; V gene: TRBV28; clone size: -; CDR3 protein: CASSFPSSGQIRSEQYF; CDR3 DNA: TGTGCCAGCAGTTTTCCCAGTTCAGGACAGATCCGGAGCGAGCAGTACTTC
J gene: TRBJ1-2; D gene: -; V gene: TRBV5-1; clone size: few; CDR3 protein: CASSPESGEINYGYTF; CDR3 DNA: TGCGCCAGCAGCCCCGAAAGTGGGGAGATAAACTATGGCTACACCTTC
J gene: TRBJ1-1; D gene: -; V gene: TRBV6-5; clone size: once; CDR3 protein: CASSYSPRLRTEAFF; CDR3 DNA: TGTGCCAGCAGTTACTCCCCTCGTCTGCGGACTGAAGCTTTCTTT
J gene: TRBJ2-1; D gene: TRBD2; V gene: TRBV15; clone size: -; CDR3 protein: CATSSGRGGNEQFF; CDR3 DNA: TGTGCCACCTCTAGCGGGAGAGGGGGCAATGAGCAGTTCTTC
J gene: TRBJ2-3; D gene: TRBD1; V gene: TRBV5-1; clone size: -; CDR3 protein: CASSFQGVADTQYF; CDR3 DNA: TGCGCCAGCAGCTTCCAGGGGGTCGCAGATACGCAGTATTTT
J gene: TRBJ1-2; D gene: TRBD1; V gene: TRBV29-1; clone size: -; CDR3 protein: CSVGQGAYGYTF; CDR3 DNA: TGCAGCGTCGGACAGGGCGCCTATGGCTACACCTTC
J gene: TRBJ1-2; D gene: -; V gene: TRBV7-2; clone size: -; CDR3 protein: CASSPQGRDDGYTF; CDR3 DNA: TGTGCCAGCAGCCCACAAGGGCGGGATGATGGCTACACCTTC
J gene: TRBJ2-7; D gene: TRBD1; V gene: TRBV15; clone size: -; CDR3 protein: CATADRGRREQYF; CDR3 DNA: TGTGCCACAGCCGACAGGGGGCGTAGAGAGCAGTACTTC
J gene: TRBJ2-1; D gene: -; V gene: TRBV7-2; clone size: -; CDR3 protein: CASSPPRRDNEQFF; CDR3 DNA: TGTGCCAGCAGCCCACCGAGACGGGACAATGAGCAGTTCTTC
J gene: TRBJ1-1; D gene: -; V gene: TRBV4-2; clone size: -; CDR3 protein: CASSQDFWREETEAFF; CDR3 DNA: TGTGCCAGCAGCCAAGATTTTTGGAGGGAAGAGACTGAAGCTTTCTTT
J gene: TRBJ1-6; D gene: TRBD1; V gene: TRBV19; clone size: -; CDR3 protein: CASSLRQGDNSPLHF; CDR3 DNA: TGTGCCAGTAGTTTAAGACAGGGGGATAATTCACCCCTCCACTTT
J gene: TRBJ2-3; D gene: TRBD1; V gene: TRBV24-1; clone size: -; CDR3 protein: CATRTGADTQYF; CDR3 DNA: TGTGCCACCAGGACAGGGGCAGATACGCAGTATTTT
J gene: TRBJ1-2; D gene: TRBD1; V gene: TRBV4-3; clone size: -; CDR3 protein: CASSQSGQGSDGYTF; CDR3 DNA: TGCGCCAGCAGCCAATCCGGACAGGGAAGTGATGGCTACACCTTC
J gene: TRBJ1-3; D gene: TRBD1; V gene: TRBV11-3; clone size: -; CDR3 protein: CASSYSTGALCPGNTIYF; CDR3 DNA: TGTGCCAGCAGCTATTCGACAGGGGCCCTCTGTCCTGGAAACACCATATATTTT
J gene: TRBJ1-3; D gene: TRBD1; V gene: TRBV4-3; clone size: -; CDR3 protein: CASRPGTGGSGNTIYF; CDR3 DNA: TGCGCCAGCAGGCCCGGGACAGGGGGATCTGGAAACACCATATATTTT
J gene: TRBJ2-3; D gene: -; V gene: TRBV4-3; clone size: -; CDR3 protein: CASSLGATSTDTQYF; CDR3 DNA: TGCGCCAGCAGCTTAGGGGCGACTAGCACAGATACGCAGTATTTT
J gene: TRBJ1-5; D gene: -; V gene: TRBV6-5; clone size: once; CDR3 protein: CASSSSGVTQPQHF; CDR3 DNA: TGTGCCAGCAGTTCCTCCGGGGTGACTCAGCCCCAGCATTTT
J gene: TRBJ1-5; D gene: TRBD1; V gene: TRBV5-7; clone size: -; CDR3 protein: CASSHKTGRNQPQHF; CDR3 DNA: TGTGCCAGCAGCCATAAGACAGGGCGCAATCAGCCCCAGCATTTT
J gene: TRBJ1-2; D gene: -; V gene: TRBV3-1/TRBV3-2; clone size: -; CDR3 protein: CASSQDVGGTTF; CDR3 DNA: TGTGCCAGCAGCCAAGATGTGGGGGGAACAACCTTC
J gene: TRBJ2-3; D gene: TRBD2; V gene: TRBV15; clone size: -; CDR3 protein: CATRLAGASTDTQYF; CDR3 DNA: TGTGCCACCCGACTAGCGGGAGCCAGCACAGATACGCAGTATTTT
J gene: TRBJ2-3; D gene: TRBD1; V gene: TRBV9; clone size: -; CDR3 protein: CASSAEGDRARVADTQYF; CDR3 DNA: TGTGCCAGCAGCGCCGAGGGGGACAGGGCTCGTGTAGCAGATACGCAGTATTTT
J gene: TRBJ2-5; D gene: -; V gene: TRBV2; clone size: -; CDR3 protein: CASSQNGGLQETQYF; CDR3 DNA: TGTGCCAGCAGCCAAAACGGGGGTCTCCAAGAGACCCAGTACTTC
J gene: TRBJ1-2; D gene: TRBD1; V gene: TRBV5-1; clone size: once; CDR3 protein: CASSFNSDRVPSGYTF; CDR3 DNA: TGCGCCAGCAGCTTTAATTCGGACAGGGTCCCCTCTGGCTACACCTTC
J gene: TRBJ2-3; D gene: TRBD2; V gene: TRBV7-8; clone size: -; CDR3 protein: CASSGLRGAGDTQYF; CDR3 DNA: TGTGCCAGCAGCGGATTGCGGGGGGCCGGAGATACGCAGTATTTT
J gene: TRBJ1-5; D gene: -; V gene: TRBV15; clone size: -; CDR3 protein: CATNKHNSGQPQHF; CDR3 DNA: TGTGCCACCAATAAGCACAATTCGGGTCAGCCCCAGCATTTT
J gene: TRBJ1-1; D gene: -; V gene: TRBV10-3; clone size: -; CDR3 protein: CAIQGKENTEAFF; CDR3 DNA: TGTGCCATCCAGGGGAAGGAGAACACTGAAGCTTTCTTT
J gene: TRBJ1-1; D gene: TRBD1; V gene: TRBV5-1; clone size: once; CDR3 protein: CASRPFETGGTEAFF; CDR3 DNA: TGCGCCAGCAGGCCGTTTGAGACAGGGGGAACTGAAGCTTTCTTT
J gene: TRBJ1-1; D gene: TRBD1; V gene: TRBV30; clone size: -; CDR3 protein: CAWSVQGTEAFF; CDR3 DNA: TGTGCCTGGAGTGTACAGGGGACTGAAGCTTTCTTT
J gene: TRBJ1-1; D gene: TRBD1; V gene: TRBV9; clone size: -; CDR3 protein: CASSPWTGEAFF; CDR3 DNA: TGTGCCAGCAGCCCATGGACAGGGGAAGCTTTCTTT
J gene: TRBJ1-1; D gene: TRBD1; V gene: TRBV18; clone size: -; CDR3 protein: CASSQSNRGERAEAFF; CDR3 DNA: TGTGCCAGCTCACAATCAAACAGGGGGGAGAGGGCTGAAGCTTTCTTT
J gene: TRBJ1-4; D gene: -; V gene: TRBV29-1; clone size: -; CDR3 protein: CSARVGTGDSGKLFF; CDR3 DNA: TGCAGCGCCCGAGTCGGGACGGGAGATTCGGGAAAACTGTTTTTT
J gene: TRBJ1-4; D gene: -; V gene: TRBV5-6; clone size: -; CDR3 protein: CASSLTAVATNEKLFF; CDR3 DNA: TGTGCCAGCAGCTTGACGGCGGTAGCAACTAATGAAAAACTGTTTTTT
J gene: TRBJ1-5; D gene: -; V gene: TRBV5-6; clone size: once; CDR3 protein: CASSTGRRDNQPQHF; CDR3 DNA: TGTGCCAGCAGCACCGGCCGGCGGGACAATCAGCCCCAGCATTTT
J gene: TRBJ1-1; D gene: -; V gene: TRBV5-6; clone size: once; CDR3 protein: CASRVAGGNTEAFF; CDR3 DNA: TGTGCCAGCAGGGTGGCGGGGGGTAACACTGAAGCTTTCTTT
J gene: TRBJ1-2; D gene: TRBD1; V gene: TRBV4-1; clone size: few; CDR3 protein: CASSQGTGAQTNYGYTF; CDR3 DNA: TGCGCCAGCAGCCAAGGGACAGGGGCCCAAACAAACTATGGCTACACCTTC
J gene: TRBJ1-5; D gene: -; V gene: TRBV27; clone size: -; CDR3 protein: CASSEYSAGYSGNQPQHF; CDR3 DNA: TGTGCCAGCAGTGAGTATTCAGCAGGCTATAGTGGCAATCAGCCCCAGCATTTT
J gene: TRBJ2-1; D gene: -; V gene: TRBV6-5; clone size: -; CDR3 protein: CAARVAGGRNEQFF; CDR3 DNA: TGTGCCGCCAGAGTAGCCGGGGGGCGGAATGAGCAGTTCTTC
J gene: TRBJ2-3; D gene: -; V gene: TRBV21-1; clone size: -; CDR3 protein: CASSKRGRYGRVTDTQYF; CDR3 DNA: TGTGCCAGCAGCAAAAGGGGTAGGTACGGGAGGGTCACAGATACGCAGTATTTT
J gene: TRBJ1-5; D gene: TRBD1; V gene: TRBV30; clone size: -; CDR3 protein: CAWSPTFGTANQPQHF; CDR3 DNA: TGTGCCTGGAGTCCAACATTCGGGACAGCTAATCAGCCCCAGCATTTT
J gene: TRBJ1-2; D gene: -; V gene: TRBV28; clone size: -; CDR3 protein: CASSLVRDTYYGYTF; CDR3 DNA: TGTGCCAGCAGTTTAGTTAGGGACACCTACTATGGCTACACCTTC
J gene: TRBJ1-1; D gene: -; V gene: TRBV28; clone size: -; CDR3 protein: CASSLDRTLVTEAFF; CDR3 DNA: TGTGCCAGCAGTTTAGACAGAACCCTAGTCACTGAAGCTTTCTTT
J gene: TRBJ1-1; D gene: TRBD1; V gene: TRBV30; clone size: -; CDR3 protein: CAWTLQGTGNTEAFF; CDR3 DNA: TGTGCCTGGACACTACAGGGGACGGGGAACACTGAAGCTTTCTTT
J gene: TRBJ1-1; D gene: -; V gene: TRBV7-2; clone size: few; CDR3 protein: CASSLSGEGAFF; CDR3 DNA: TGTGCCAGCAGCTTGAGCGGCGAGGGAGCTTTCTTT